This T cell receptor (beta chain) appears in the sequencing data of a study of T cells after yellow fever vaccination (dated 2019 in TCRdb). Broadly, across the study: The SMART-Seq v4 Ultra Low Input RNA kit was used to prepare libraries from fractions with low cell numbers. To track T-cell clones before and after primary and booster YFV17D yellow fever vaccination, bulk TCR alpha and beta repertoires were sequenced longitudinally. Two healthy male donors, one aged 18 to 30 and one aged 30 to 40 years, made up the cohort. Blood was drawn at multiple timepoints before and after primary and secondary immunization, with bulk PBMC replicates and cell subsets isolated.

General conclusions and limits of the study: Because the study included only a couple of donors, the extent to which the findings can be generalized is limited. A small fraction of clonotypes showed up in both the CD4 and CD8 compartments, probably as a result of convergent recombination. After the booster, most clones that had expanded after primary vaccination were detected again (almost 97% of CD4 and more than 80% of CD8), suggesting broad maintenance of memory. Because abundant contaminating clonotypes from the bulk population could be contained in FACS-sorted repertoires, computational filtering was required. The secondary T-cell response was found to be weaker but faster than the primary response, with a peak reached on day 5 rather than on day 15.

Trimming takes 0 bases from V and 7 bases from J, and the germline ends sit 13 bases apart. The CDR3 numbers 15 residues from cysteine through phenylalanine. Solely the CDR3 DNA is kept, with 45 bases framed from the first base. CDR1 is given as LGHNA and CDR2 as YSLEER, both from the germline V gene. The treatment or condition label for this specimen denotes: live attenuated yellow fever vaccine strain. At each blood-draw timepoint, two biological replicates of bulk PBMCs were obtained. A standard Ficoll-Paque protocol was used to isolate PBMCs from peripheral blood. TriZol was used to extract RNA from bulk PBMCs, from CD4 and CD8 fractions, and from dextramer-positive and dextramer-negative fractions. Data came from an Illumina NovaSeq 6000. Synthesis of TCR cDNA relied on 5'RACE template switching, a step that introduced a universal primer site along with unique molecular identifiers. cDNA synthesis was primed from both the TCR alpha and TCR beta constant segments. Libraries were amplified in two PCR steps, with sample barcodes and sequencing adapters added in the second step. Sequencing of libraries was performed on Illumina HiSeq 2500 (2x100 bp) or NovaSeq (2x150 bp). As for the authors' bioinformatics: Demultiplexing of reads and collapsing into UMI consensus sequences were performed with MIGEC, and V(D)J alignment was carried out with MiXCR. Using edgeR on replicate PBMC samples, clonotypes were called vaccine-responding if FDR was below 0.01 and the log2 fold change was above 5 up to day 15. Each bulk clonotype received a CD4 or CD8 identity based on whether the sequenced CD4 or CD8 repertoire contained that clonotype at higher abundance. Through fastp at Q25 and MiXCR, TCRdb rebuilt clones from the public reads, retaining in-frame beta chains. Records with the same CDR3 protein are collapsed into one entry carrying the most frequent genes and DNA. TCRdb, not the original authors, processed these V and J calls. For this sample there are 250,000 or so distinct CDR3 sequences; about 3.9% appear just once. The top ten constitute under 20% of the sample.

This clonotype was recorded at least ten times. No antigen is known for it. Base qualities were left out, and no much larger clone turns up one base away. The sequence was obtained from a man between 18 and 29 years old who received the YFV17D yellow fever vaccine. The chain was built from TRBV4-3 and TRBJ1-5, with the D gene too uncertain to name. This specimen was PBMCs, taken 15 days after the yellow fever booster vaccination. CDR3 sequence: CASSQDPQGGQPQHF. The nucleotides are TGCGCCAGCAGCCAAGATCCCCAAGGAGGGCAGCCCCAGCATTTT.